The 28 T cell receptor beta chains below come from one sample, sequenced in a study of spatial heterogeneity in lung cancer. Findings and caveats of the study: In tumors, expanded intratumoral alpha and beta TCR counts tracked mutation counts.

TCRdb re-derived calls from the 5' RACE reads in MiXCR, one entry per CDR3 protein. The data show 3,500 to 4,500 distinct CDR3 sequences, with 9.4% seen just once and 28% held by the top ten. Their antigens remain unidentified. Noted time point: sample taken at primary tumor resection. Material: lung tumor tissue, obtained at surgery. The receptors shown here come from a male donor with early-stage non-small cell lung cancer.

As for this clonotype: The library was designed around alpha chains, so this beta chain is a stray read whose abundance carries little weight. CDR3: CASSLGGDTDTQYF. CDR3 in DNA: TGTGCCAGCAGCTTAGGAGGGGACACAGATACGCAGTATTTT. The chain employs TRBV7-9 and TRBJ2-3; perhaps D is TRBD1 or TRBD2 (5 bases each). The germline gives CDR1 SEHNR, CDR2 FQNEAQ (reference sequence). There are 14 residues in the CDR3. Deletions cut 1 base from V and 2 bases from J, with 7 bases between.

By frequency in the sample, this clonotype is large (0.1 to 1%). In a library made to pick up alpha chains, this beta chain is a stray read with a size that means little. The rearrangement uses TRBV4-3 and TRBJ2-7; a possible D gene is TRBD1 (5 bases). The germline gives CDR1 LGHNA, CDR2 YSLEER. The CDR3 is 16 amino acids. Trimming removed 0 bases at V and 1 base at J, with 13 bases between. As DNA, the CDR3 is TGCGCCAGCAGCCAAGATGGTGGGGCAGGGTCCTACGAGCAGTACTTC. Translated: CASSQDGGAGSYEQYF.

The sample holds many counts of this clonotype. This beta chain is an off-target read within a library intended for alpha chains, so its frequency means little. This chain connects TRBV20-1 to TRBJ2-3; D uncertain. The CDR3 runs 11 residues. Germline lookup yields CDR1 DFQATT and CDR2 SNEGSKA (reference sequence). Trimming pared 5 bases from V and 2 bases from J, leaving 5 bases between. The CDR3 region has the DNA TGCAGTGCTTCCACCACAGATACGCAGTATTTT. As protein: CSASTTDTQYF.

This clonotype was seen more than once but under ten times. This beta chain lies outside the target of a library built for alpha chains; its clone size means little. CDR3: CASSRDRGSEETQYF. CDR3 nucleotide sequence: TGTGCCAGCAGTAGAGACAGGGGATCGGAAGAGACCCAGTACTTC. The chain carries TRBV2 and TRBJ2-5, with 8 bases that match TRBD1. This CDR3 spans 15 amino acids. Germline CDR1 reads SNHLY; CDR2 reads FYNNEI. V lost 5 bases and J lost 3; bases outside the gene matches: 8.

By share, this clonotype counts as medium-sized. This beta chain is a stray sequence in a library constructed for alpha chains; its clone size is not meaningful. V gene TRBV28 combines with J gene TRBJ2-3, with 9 bases that match TRBD2. The CDR3 spans 16 residues. CDR1 is MDHEN and CDR2 is SYDVKM in the germline V gene. After removal of 2 bases from V and 2 bases from J, the junction contained 5 bases not matched to a gene. The CDR3 region has the DNA TGTGCCAGCAGTTTAGGACTAGCGATGTCCACAGATACGCAGTATTTT. Amino acid sequence: CASSLGLAMSTDTQYF.

Comments on this clonotype: This beta chain slipped into a library made for alpha chains as a stray read, so its size is not meaningful. The chain carries TRBV7-8 and TRBJ1-1, with D uncertain. The CDR3 is 13 amino acids. Germline CDR1 SGHVS, CDR2 FQNEAQ. V shed 1 base and J shed 0 bases, with 3 bases lying between them. The CDR3 bases are TGTGCCAGCAGCTTAGATTTGAACACTGAAGCTTTCTTT. Encoded protein: CASSLDLNTEAFF.

This clonotype came up a few times. This beta chain came through as a stray read in a library set up for alpha chains, and its size says little. The chain joins TRBV7-9 to TRBJ2-7; D uncertain. With 4 bases removed from V and 1 base from J, the gap between germline ends came to 20 bases. The V gene's germline CDR1 is SEHNR and CDR2 FQNEAQ (reference sequence). This CDR3 has 17 amino acids. This CDR3 is CASSSIRTGPNSYEQYF. CDR3 DNA sequence: TGTGCCAGCAGCTCGATAAGAACTGGTCCCAATTCCTACGAGCAGTACTTC.

This clonotype rates as medium-sized. This beta chain was picked up by a library intended for alpha chains and is off target, so its count carries little meaning. J is TRBJ2-2 and V is TRBV9; D call uncertain. Germline V gene sequence: CDR1 SGDLS, CDR2 YYNGEE. There are 14 residues in the CDR3. The germline V and J ends were trimmed by 5 bases and 1 base, with 9 bases remaining between them. CDR3 DNA sequence: TGTGCCAGCAGGTCAAAGCTGAACACCGGGGAGCTGTTTTTT. It codes for CASRSKLNTGELFF. The complete variable domain, with remaining parts taken from reference TRBV9 and TRBJ2-2, reads DSGVTQTPKHLITATGQRVTLRCSPRSGDLSVYWYQQSLDQGLQFLIQYYNGEERAKGNILERFSAQQFPDLHSELNLSSLELGDSALYFCASRSKLNTGELFFGEGSRLTVL.

This clonotype is medium-sized by share. This beta chain came through as a stray read in a library set up for alpha chains, and its size says little. V usage is TRBV27 and J usage is TRBJ1-2; tentative D call: TRBD1 (6 bases). V shed 5 bases and J shed 6 bases, with 16 bases lying between them. Germline CDR1 MNHEY, CDR2 SMNVEV (reference sequence). There are 14 residues in the CDR3. The CDR3 here is CASSQSGVWDGYTF. CDR3 bases: TGTGCCAGCAGTCAATCAGGGGTTTGGGATGGCTACACCTTC.

This clonotype rates as medium-sized. The library was built for alpha chains, so this beta chain is an off-target read and its size means little. The rearrangement links TRBV28 to TRBJ1-2, with a tentative D call TRBD1 (5 bases). The CDR3 contains 14 residues. V was trimmed by 6 bases and J by 4 bases, leaving 15 bases between them. Germline V gives CDR1 MDHEN, CDR2 SYDVKM. CDR3 sequence (DNA): TGTGCCAGCAGCACAACAGGAGACCTCTATGGCTACACCTTC. It codes for CASSTTGDLYGYTF.

This clonotype was observed a handful of times. Found in a library prepared for alpha chains, this beta chain is an off-target read, and its abundance has little meaning. The genes are TRBV7-2 and TRBJ2-4, with D perhaps matching TRBD2 (5 bases). Germline CDR1 SGHTA, CDR2 FQGNSA. This CDR3 comprises 14 residues. The ends were cut back, 4 bases at V and 8 bases at J, with 15 bases in the middle. The CDR3 protein is CASSSSRGTDIQYF. The CDR3 DNA reads as TGTGCCAGCAGCTCCAGCCGGGGAACGGACATTCAGTACTTC.

This clonotype has only a few counts. This beta chain was picked up by a library intended for alpha chains and is off target, so its count carries little meaning. Here the CDR3 reads CASSLARTYEQYF. The CDR3 bases are TGTGCCAGCAGTTTAGCCAGAACCTACGAGCAGTACTTC. The chain employs TRBV12-3 or TRBV12-4 and TRBJ2-7; D uncertain. The CDR3 extends over 13 amino acids. V gave up 0 bases and J gave up 2 bases, with 5 bases separating them.

The table lists this clonotype with a few counts. This beta chain slipped into a library made for alpha chains as a stray read, so its size is not meaningful. This chain connects TRBV5-5 to TRBJ2-5; the D gene is possibly TRBD1 (5 bases). V lost 0 bases and J lost 4, with 13 bases in between. Per germline, CDR1 SGHKS and CDR2 YYEKEE (reference sequence). The CDR3 covers 15 residues. CDR3 region: CASSLGGPVGETQYF. CDR3 in DNA: TGTGCCAGCAGCTTGGGGGGCCCAGTTGGAGAGACCCAGTACTTC.

In this sample, this clonotype is medium-sized. Since the library was made to target alpha chains, this beta chain is a stray read and its abundance is not meaningful. The V and J genes are TRBV7-2 and TRBJ2-5, with D possibly called TRBD1 or TRBD2 (5 bases each). V was trimmed by 6 bases and J by 5 bases, leaving 10 bases between them. Germline values: CDR1 SGHTA, CDR2 FQGNSA. The CDR3 contains 12 residues. The CDR3 sequence: CASRGVRETQYF. Written as DNA, the CDR3 is TGTGCCAGCAGGGGGGTACGTGAGACCCAGTACTTC.

This clonotype was seen a handful of times. This beta chain is a stray sequence in a library constructed for alpha chains; its clone size is not meaningful. The rearrangement uses TRBV6-2 or TRBV6-3 and TRBJ1-2; D is undetermined. This CDR3 comprises 13 residues. Germline V gene data show CDR1 as MNHEY and CDR2 as SVGEGT. V was trimmed by 6 bases and J by 4 bases, leaving 12 bases between them. The CDR3 here is CASSPFEGYGYTF. CDR3 bases: TGTGCCAGCAGCCCTTTCGAGGGCTATGGCTACACCTTC.

This clonotype was detected many times. Little can be read into the size of this beta chain, an off-target read in a library designed for alpha chains. V is TRBV28 and J is TRBJ1-5, with TRBD1 matching over 7 bases. The V and J ends lost 5 bases and 6 bases, in that order; junction bases with no gene match: 13. Germline assignment: CDR1 MDHEN and CDR2 SYDVKM. This CDR3 has 16 amino acids. The CDR3 DNA follows: TGTGCCAGCAGTCCTCGATCGACAGGGTTTGGTCAGCCCCAGCATTTT. This sequence encodes CASSPRSTGFGQPQHF. The full variable domain, with the rest looked up from reference TRBV28 and TRBJ1-5, is DVKVTQSSRYLVKRTGEKVFLECVQDMDHENMFWYRQDPGLGLRLIYFSYDVKMKEKGDIPEGYSVSREKKERFSLILESASTNQTSMYLCASSPRSTGFGQPQHFGDGTRLSIL.

Judged by abundance, this clonotype is large. As an off-target read in a library built for alpha chains, this beta chain has a frequency of little significance. CDR3 DNA: TGTGCCAGCAGTTTTAAGCGGGGGGGCCTTATGGATGAGCAGTTCTTC. Translation: CASSFKRGGLMDEQFF. The V call is TRBV6-2 or TRBV6-3, the J call TRBJ2-1; 10 bases are shared with TRBD2. V lost 4 bases, J lost 8 bases, and 11 bases stayed unmatched. CDR3 length equals 16 residues. The germline V gene has CDR1 MNHEY and CDR2 SVGEGT.

This clonotype is large (0.1 to 1%) within its sample. Since it is a stray read in a library aimed at alpha chains, this beta chain has a size that is not meaningful. The genes are TRBV29-1 and TRBJ2-1; the match to TRBD2 covers 10 bases. V lost 6 bases to trimming and J lost 6 bases; unmatched junction nucleotides: 2. This CDR3 has 12 residues. Germline values: CDR1 SQVTM, CDR2 ANQGSEA. CDR3 sequence: CSVRTSGNEQFF. In DNA, the CDR3 is TGCAGCGTACGGACTAGCGGCAATGAGCAGTTCTTC.

This clonotype is medium-sized in the sample. A library prepared for alpha chains yielded this beta chain as an off-target read; its size is of little meaning. This chain links TRBV15 with TRBJ2-3; D might be TRBD2 (6 bases). The CDR3 is 17 amino acids. Germline lookup yields CDR1 LNHNV and CDR2 YYDKDF (reference sequence). Trimming shortened V by 1 base and J by 1 base, and 15 bases separated the two germline ends. The CDR3 here is CATSRVGREKGTDTQYF. In nucleotides, the CDR3 is TGTGCCACCAGCAGAGTAGGCCGGGAGAAGGGCACAGATACGCAGTATTTT.

The table lists this clonotype with a few counts. Since it is a stray read in a library aimed at alpha chains, this beta chain has a size that is not meaningful. The chain employs TRBV3-1 and TRBJ1-5, with 9 bases aligning to TRBD1. Germline V gene sequence: CDR1 LGHDT, CDR2 YNNKEL (reference sequence). J lost 2 bases, V lost 5 bases, and 7 bases had no gene match. The length of the CDR3 is 16 residues. As DNA, the CDR3 is TGTGCCAGCAGCTACTCGGACAGGGGAGGCAATCAGCCCCAGCATTTT. Its translation: CASSYSDRGGNQPQHF.

Relative to its sample, this clonotype is medium-sized (0.01 to 0.1%). This beta chain turned up in a library designed for alpha chains; as an off-target read, its abundance says little. The rearrangement joins TRBV30 to TRBJ1-2, with unresolved D. CDR3 length equals 13 residues. Trimming left V 0 bases short and J 4 bases short, with 9 bases between. CDR1 is GTSNPN, CDR2 SVGIG, per germline (reference sequence). For the CDR3, the DNA is TGTGCCTGGAGTGTACATCCCGGCTATGGCTACACCTTC. This translates into CAWSVHPGYGYTF.

This clonotype is classed as medium-sized (0.01 to 0.1%). For a library built for alpha chains, this beta chain is a stray read; little rests on its size. The rearrangement joins TRBV9 to TRBJ1-2, with D possibly being TRBD1 (5 bases). V gave up 3 bases and J gave up 1 base, with 10 bases separating them. Germline V gene sequence: CDR1 SGDLS, CDR2 YYNGEE. The CDR3 runs 14 residues. CDR3 nucleotide sequence: TGTGCCAGCAGCGCACAGGCGAGTAACTATGGCTACACCTTC. Protein: CASSAQASNYGYTF.

This clonotype was observed at least ten times. For a library built for alpha chains, this beta chain is a stray read; little rests on its size. The chain couples TRBV5-1 to TRBJ1-2; 9 positions agree with TRBD1. The CDR3 covers 16 residues. Unmatched junction bases numbered 9, after V lost 4 bases and J lost 2 bases. CDR1 and CDR2 from the germline V gene are SGHRS and YFSETQ. The CDR3 coding sequence is TGCGCCAGCAGCGCCGTCCGGGACAGGGAGAACTATGGCTACACCTTC. It translates to CASSAVRDRENYGYTF.

In its sample, this clonotype is large (0.1 to 1%). For a library built for alpha chains, this beta chain is a stray read; little rests on its size. The chain carries TRBV7-2 and TRBJ1-5, with 8 bases lining up with TRBD1. The junction had 5 bases not matched to a gene; V was cut back by 5 bases and J by 5 bases. The CDR3 has 14 residues. Germline V gene lookup returns CDR1 SGHTA and CDR2 FQGNSA. In DNA, the CDR3 is TGTGCCAGCAGCGGTTCAGGGGGCGATCAGCCCCAGCATTTT. Residues: CASSGSGGDQPQHF.

This clonotype showed up many times. A library prepared for alpha chains yielded this beta chain as an off-target read; its size is of little meaning. The CDR3 is CSASELAGRWTDTQYF. The CDR3 DNA follows: TGCAGTGCTTCGGAACTAGCGGGAAGGTGGACAGATACGCAGTATTTT. This chain joins TRBV20-1 and TRBJ2-3; 10 bases fit TRBD2. The CDR3 is 16 amino acids. The germline V gene encodes CDR1 DFQATT and CDR2 SNEGSKA (reference sequence). V lost 5 bases and J lost 3; bases outside the gene matches: 11.

This clonotype was seen a handful of times. Because the library targeted alpha chains, this beta chain is an off-target read whose size means little. The chain has TRBV3-1 and TRBJ2-2; D perhaps matches TRBD1 (6 bases). The CDR3 covers 17 residues. Trimming removed 0 bases at V and 3 bases at J, with 14 bases between. Germline V CDR1 and CDR2: LGHDT, YNNKEL (reference sequence). The CDR3 spells CASSQDLNRAHTGELFF. In DNA form, the CDR3 reads TGTGCCAGCAGCCAAGACCTCAACAGGGCCCACACCGGGGAGCTGTTTTTT.

About this clonotype: This beta chain was picked up by a library intended for alpha chains and is off target, so its count carries little meaning. This chain links TRBV6-5 with TRBJ2-3, with 8 nucleotides matching TRBD1. The CDR3 has 15 residues. Germline values: CDR1 MNHEY, CDR2 SVGAGI. Trimming cost V 2 bases and J 5 bases; bases outside gene matches: 6. Here the CDR3 DNA reads TGTGCCAGCAGTTACGACCAGGGGGCGGGAGATACGCAGTATTTT. Its protein product is CASSYDQGAGDTQYF.

In regard to this clonotype: Being off target in a library aimed at alpha chains, this beta chain has a size of little meaning. The CDR3 reads CAITSGTEQFF. CDR3 coding DNA: TGTGCCATCACGAGCGGGACCGAGCAGTTCTTC. The chain joins TRBV10-3 to TRBJ2-1; 7 bases fit TRBD2. J lost 10 bases, V lost 7 bases, and 4 bases had no gene match. The CDR3 length is 11 residues. Germline loops: CDR1 ENHRY, CDR2 SYGVKD.